Sequencing of this TCR beta chain was carried out in a study of identical twins. cDNA molecules carried unique molecular identifiers, and template switching added a universal primer site. A single record per CDR3 protein comes from TCRdb applying MiXCR to the 5' RACE reads. The table records about 430,000 distinct CDR3 sequences, under 20% of them present only once. Notes on the study in general: Abundant beta clonotypes from cord blood bore fewer insertions; memory repertoires lacked this pattern. Models came in too low on out-of-frame TCR alpha sharing in monozygotic twins.

This clonotype was counted only a few times. Its antigen remains unknown. Trimming left V 3 bases short and J 1 base short, with 13 bases between. The CDR3 runs to 16 residues. Germline V gene data show CDR1 as KGHSH and CDR2 as LQKENI. This TCR derives from a man in his forties or fifties in good health. The genes are TRBV18 and TRBJ1-5; D might be TRBD1 (6 bases). The sequenced sample consisted of naive T cells sorted from blood. CDR3 bases: TGTGCCAGCTCACCGTTAGATACAGGGAGCAATCAGCCCCAGCATTTT. Translating it yields CASSPLDTGSNQPQHF.